The 24 T cell receptor beta chains below come from one sample, sequenced in a study of somatic mutations in cytotoxic T cells in rheumatoid arthritis. Measured with immunoSEQ multiplex PCR; TCRdb has only the in-frame clones, and not every one. Among 9,000 to 15,000 clones listed, roughly 74% were seen once. The material sequenced was CD8+ T cells sorted from blood. The receptors were sampled from a woman aged 40 to 55 in good health.

CDR3 loop: CASSQVLAGAQETQYF. CDR3 coding DNA: TGCGCCAGCAGCCAAGTCCTAGCGGGTGCTCAAGAGACCCAGTACTTC. V is TRBV4-3 and J is TRBJ2-5, with 8 bases aligning to TRBD2. V was pared by 1 base and J by 2 bases, with 6 bases of the junction left unmatched. The CDR3 is 16 residues long. Germline V CDR1 and CDR2: LGHNA, YSLEER.

The chain carries TRBV14 and TRBJ1-1, with unresolved D. The germline gives CDR1 SGHDN, CDR2 FVKESK. With 0 bases removed from V and 6 bases from J, the gap between germline ends came to 8 bases. The CDR3 consists of 13 residues. CDR3 region: CASSQENSPEAFF. In nucleotides, the CDR3 is TGTGCCAGCAGCCAAGAAAACAGCCCTGAAGCTTTCTTT. Looking up the rest from reference TRBV14 and TRBJ1-1 gives the full variable domain: EAGVTQFPSHSVIEKGQTVTLRCDPISGHDNLYWYRRVMGKEIKFLLHFVKESKQDESGMPNNRFLAERTGGTYSTLKVQPAELEDSGVYFCASSQENSPEAFFGQGTRLTVV.

The chain recombines TRBV11-3 with TRBJ1-1; D call uncertain. This CDR3 has 11 residues. Trimming removed 4 bases from V and 10 bases from J, with 10 bases in between. Germline V gives CDR1 SGHNT, CDR2 YENEEA. The CDR3 reads CASSSPGGAFF. The CDR3 DNA reads TGTGCCAGCAGCTCGCCCGGAGGAGCTTTCTTT.

This clone was counted a few times. The chain uses TRBV27 and TRBJ2-7; 9 bases map to TRBD2. Germline CDR1 is MNHEY and CDR2 is SMNVEV (reference sequence). The CDR3 length is 16 residues. The ends lost 5 bases at V and 6 bases at J; junction bases unmatched: 14. The CDR3 DNA sequence: TGTGCCAGCAGTCCGCGGGGGGGCCTTCCTGTTTTCGAGCAGTACGTC. It encodes CASSPRGGLPVFEQYV.

The CDR3 here is CATGRGGSAGNGYTF. The CDR3 DNA reads TGTGCCACGGGTCGGGGGGGCTCAGCGGGTAATGGCTACACCTTC. V and J are TRBV7-2 and TRBJ1-2, with D tentatively TRBD1 (6 bases). Trimming took 10 bases from V and 6 from J, leaving 24 bases between them. The CDR3 totals 15 residues. Per germline, CDR1 SGHTA and CDR2 FQGNSA. The full variable domain, rest sourced from reference TRBV7-2 and TRBJ1-2, is GAGVSQSPSNKVTEKGKDVELRCDPISGHTALYWYRQSLGQGLEFLIYFQGNSAPDKSGLPSDRFSAERTGGSVSTLTIQRTQQEDSAVYLCATGRGGSAGNGYTFGSGTRLTVV.

This clone is termed medium-sized. This chain uses TRBV4-1 with TRBJ2-2; 7 nucleotides line up with TRBD2. The junction had 5 bases not matched to a gene; V was cut back by 1 base and J by 3 bases. The CDR3 contains 16 residues. Germline V gene sequence: CDR1 MGHRA, CDR2 YSYEKL. CDR3 loop: CASSQGPGLYTGELFF. The CDR3 region has the DNA TGCGCCAGCAGCCAAGGACCGGGACTATACACCGGGGAGCTGTTTTTT.

The rearrangement uses TRBV27 and TRBJ1-5, with D possibly being TRBD1 (6 bases). The CDR3 has 16 residues. From germline, CDR1 is MNHEY and CDR2 SMNVEV (reference sequence). The V and J ends lost 1 base and 2 bases respectively, with 12 bases between them. CDR3 in amino acids: CASSLFYRAGNQPQHF. DNA of the CDR3: TGTGCCAGCAGTTTATTTTACAGGGCCGGCAATCAGCCCCAGCATTTT.

The V and J genes are TRBV7-2 and TRBJ2-7; the match to TRBD2 covers 11 bases. The CDR3 contains 16 residues. Per germline, CDR1 SGHTA and CDR2 FQGNSA. V lost 5 bases and J lost 0; bases outside the gene matches: 6. The CDR3 DNA is TGTGCCAGCAGCCCCCTAGCGGGAGGTTCCTCCTACGAGCAGTACTTC. Its protein product is CASSPLAGGSSYEQYF.

The chain is built from TRBV28 and TRBJ1-2; tentative D call: TRBD1 (6 bases). Germline V gives CDR1 MDHEN, CDR2 SYDVKM. With 3 bases removed from V and 6 bases from J, the gap between germline ends came to 20 bases. The CDR3 has 16 residues. Written as DNA, the CDR3 is TGTGCCAGCAGTTTTGATATAGGGGGGGGCGCGCATGGCTACACCTTC. It specifies CASSFDIGGGAHGYTF.

This sequence joins TRBV5-1 and TRBJ1-2; 9 bases map to TRBD1. Trimming at V came to 0 bases and at J to 4 bases, leaving 4 bases not matched to a gene. CDR3 length: 15 amino acids. The germline V gene encodes CDR1 SGHRS and CDR2 YFSETQ. CDR3 in DNA: TGCGCCAGCAGCTTGGGGACAGGGGACCCCTATGGCTACACCTTC. Its translation is CASSLGTGDPYGYTF.

V gene TRBV19 combines with J gene TRBJ2-2; D remains ambiguous. The CDR3 consists of 14 residues. The germline CDR1 and CDR2 sequences are LNHDA and SQIVND (reference sequence). V was clipped by 5 bases and J by 1 base, with 8 bases between them. CDR3 nucleotide sequence: TGTGCCAGTAGTCTCGGCCAGAACACCGGGGAGCTGTTTTTT. Translating gives CASSLGQNTGELFF. The full variable domain, in which reference TRBV19 and TRBJ2-2 provide the parts outside the CDR3, is DGGITQSPKYLFRKEGQNVTLSCEQNLNHDAMYWYRQDPGQGLRLIYYSQIVNDFQKGDIAEGYSVSREKKESFPLTVTSAQKNPTAFYLCASSLGQNTGELFFGEGSRLTVL.

The chain has TRBV4-1 and TRBJ1-5; TRBD1 agrees at 7 bases. The CDR3 consists of 17 residues. The germline V gene has CDR1 MGHRA and CDR2 YSYEKL. The V and J ends lost 3 bases and 4 bases, in that order; junction bases with no gene match: 12. The CDR3 bases are TGCGCCAGCAGCCAGGGACGACCGGGACAGTGGAATCAGCCCCAGCATTTT. Residues: CASSQGRPGQWNQPQHF.

The chain carries TRBV11-3 and TRBJ2-5, with 10 positions matching TRBD1. Judging by the DNA end, TRBJ2-7 fits better; the J call may be wrong. Germline CDR1 and CDR2: SGHNT and YENEEA. The CDR3 contains 16 residues. The CDR3 is CASSSYKGQGINEQYF. The CDR3 DNA follows: TGTGCCAGCAGCTCCTACAAGGGACAGGGGATAAACGAGCAGTACTTC.

J is TRBJ2-1 and V is TRBV6-6, with D possibly matching TRBD1 (5 bases). This CDR3 is 16 amino acids long. Trimming removed 2 bases from V and 4 bases from J, with 15 bases in between. Germline V CDR1 and CDR2: MNHNY, SVGAGI (reference sequence). The CDR3 sequence is CASSYVDRAGYNEQFF. The CDR3 DNA sequence: TGTGCCAGCAGTTACGTTGACAGAGCCGGGTACAATGAGCAGTTCTTC.

The chain links TRBV11-2 to TRBJ2-7, with TRBD2 matching over 11 bases. After removal of 2 bases from V and 5 bases from J, the junction contained 5 bases not matched to a gene. The CDR3 has 15 amino acids. Germline values: CDR1 SGHAT, CDR2 FQNNGV. CDR3 sequence reads: CASSLRLAGGDEQYV. The CDR3 DNA follows: TGTGCCAGCAGCTTACGCCTAGCGGGGGGCGACGAGCAGTACGTC.

V and J are TRBV7-9 and TRBJ1-1, with 10 bases identical to TRBD1. J lost 9 bases, V lost 4 bases, and 5 bases had no gene match. The CDR3 is made up of 13 amino acids. Looked up from germline, CDR1 is SEHNR and CDR2 is FQNEAQ (reference sequence). This CDR3 is CASSYGQGEKAFF. CDR3 coding DNA: TGTGCCAGCAGCTACGGACAGGGGGAAAAAGCTTTCTTT.

This sequence joins TRBV27 and TRBJ1-5, with D unresolved. This CDR3 has 14 residues. CDR1 and CDR2 (germline): MNHEY, SMNVEV (reference sequence). Trimming removed 5 bases at V and 5 bases at J, with 13 bases between. The CDR3 DNA sequence: TGTGCCAGCAGTCCTGGCAGGACCTATCAGCCCCAGCATTTT. This translates into CASSPGRTYQPQHF.

The genes are TRBV19 and TRBJ1-4; D is unclear. V lost 3 bases, J lost 0 bases, and 8 bases lay in between. CDR1 is LNHDA, CDR2 SQIVND, per germline (reference sequence). CDR3 length: 15 amino acids. The CDR3 region is CASSMGTATNEKLFF. The CDR3 DNA sequence: TGTGCCAGTAGTATGGGAACCGCAACTAATGAAAAACTGTTTTTT.

There are a few counts of this clone. Here the CDR3 DNA reads TGTGCCAGCTTCGTCGGGACAGACTATAATTCACCCCTCCACTTT. This sequence encodes CASFVGTDYNSPLHF. The rearrangement joins TRBV2 to TRBJ1-6, with 7 bases fitting TRBD1. This CDR3 has 15 residues. The V segment lost 8 bases and the J segment 3 bases; nucleotides outside the gene matches: 7. From germline, CDR1 is SNHLY and CDR2 FYNNEI.

This chain links TRBV13 with TRBJ1-4; possible D gene TRBD1, 5 bases. Trimming stripped 1 base from V and 10 bases from J, with 10 bases between. Looked up from germline, CDR1 is PRHDT and CDR2 is FYEKMQ (reference sequence). The length of the CDR3 is 13 residues. CDR3: CASSLAGSGKLFF. In DNA, the CDR3 is TGTGCCAGCAGCTTAGCAGGGAGTGGAAAACTGTTTTTT.

The V and J genes are TRBV9 and TRBJ1-1; tentatively, D is TRBD1 (5 bases). The CDR3 contains 14 residues. Germline loops: CDR1 SGDLS, CDR2 YYNGEE. Trimming left V 3 bases short and J 4 bases short, with 13 bases between. This chain's CDR3 is CASSAGSGVTEAFF. CDR3 DNA: TGTGCCAGCAGCGCAGGGAGCGGGGTCACTGAAGCTTTCTTT.

V usage is TRBV6-5 and J usage is TRBJ1-1; D is unresolved. The CDR3 extends over 13 amino acids. The germline V gene has CDR1 MNHEY and CDR2 SVGAGI. Trimming removed 2 bases at V and 7 bases at J, with 11 bases between. CDR3 protein: CASSYDGIDEAFF. The CDR3 DNA is TGTGCCAGCAGTTACGACGGGATTGATGAAGCTTTCTTT.

The chain links TRBV27 to TRBJ2-3, with a possible D match to TRBD2 (6 bases). The V end was cut by 3 bases, the J end by 0 bases, with 7 bases between. Germline V gene lookup returns CDR1 MNHEY and CDR2 SMNVEV (reference sequence). The CDR3 extends over 14 amino acids. CDR3 DNA: TGTGCCAGCAGTTTTCGGGGGAGCACAGATACGCAGTATTTT. This gives the protein CASSFRGSTDTQYF.

The genes are TRBV2 and TRBJ1-2; weak D call: TRBD1 (5 bases). Germline CDR1 is SNHLY and CDR2 is FYNNEI. The CDR3 is made up of 15 amino acids. V dropped 1 base and J dropped 4 bases, with 13 bases sitting between them. This CDR3 reads CASSEGPGGIYGYTF. DNA of the CDR3: TGTGCCAGCAGTGAAGGCCCGGGGGGGATCTATGGCTACACCTTC.